A selection of T cell receptor beta chains follows, all from one sample in a study of naive and memory T cell subsets. Each CDR3 protein is one row after TCRdb ran MiXCR on the UMI-ligation and nested PCR reads. There are approximately 89,000 distinct CDR3 sequences in the sample; approximately 6.5% occur only once, and 1.6% lies in the top ten. Sequencing was carried out using central memory CD4+ T cells from blood. Every receptor here comes from a human donor in good health. CDR3s include the opening cysteine and the closing phenylalanine or tryptophan. The D gene is left open where the match is weak.

v_call d_call cdr3_aa
TRBV11-2 - CASSLVVDSGYEQYF
TRBV5-1 - CASSLDNEQFF
TRBV12-3/TRBV12-4 TRBD2 CASSLGSGGPIGGELFF
TRBV7-2 TRBD2 CASSLRLAGNNEQFF
TRBV4-2 TRBD1 CASSRKTGTGEEQYF
TRBV6-4 TRBD2 CASSPQRGSGEQYF
TRBV7-2 - CASSGRTVYGYTF
TRBV6-2/TRBV6-3 - CASSPARVQFF
TRBV21-1 - CASSKVGGSNQPQHF
TRBV11-2 - CASSPSGANVLTF
TRBV9 - CASSVQAHDGDGYTF
TRBV6-2/TRBV6-3 - CASTASGANVLTF
TRBV10-2 TRBD1 CASTRTGDKETQYF
TRBV7-9 TRBD1 CASSLEGTGNYEQYF
TRBV7-2 - CASSSLDEQFF
TRBV28 TRBD1 CASRGQDYAAYEQYF
TRBV20-1 - CSARDRTAYQTLSYEQYF
TRBV6-2/TRBV6-3 - CASSYFMGAFF
TRBV6-1 - CASSGEVGQPQHF
TRBV24-1 - CATSDFTNTGELFF
TRBV20-1 - CSARDPLAGANVLTF
TRBV7-2 - CASSYGTGNEQFF
TRBV20-1 - CSTGVSYNEQFF
TRBV3-1 - CASSQGHDTEAFF
TRBV24-1 TRBD2 CATSVAGGLTTDTQYF
TRBV6-1 - CASSVLRGSQQETQYF
TRBV20-1 - CSAQGLSSYEQYF
TRBV2 - CASSDRAATPTDTQYF
TRBV7-2 TRBD1 CASSPDRASYNEQFF
TRBV7-2 - CASSTKTSSSGNTIYF
TRBV3-1 - CASSQVPDTQYF
TRBV7-2 - CASTEGGGMSGKQYF
TRBV3-1 - CASSQHVAAQETQYF
TRBV29-1 - CSVERQRETQYF
TRBV4-3 TRBD2 CASSSRSVWGGNGELFF
TRBV7-2 - CASSLGGFDQKLFF
TRBV30 TRBD1 CAWSLNRGTGELFF
TRBV4-3 TRBD1 CASSPRGQADTQYF
TRBV24-1 - CATASASVSYEQYF
TRBV12-3/TRBV12-4 - CASRGFVEQFF
TRBV2 - CASYLRGGEQFF
TRBV30 TRBD1 CAWGIQGQPQHF
TRBV5-6 - CASSPRVGRNSPLHF
TRBV5-5 - CASSLAGLQLSNYGYTF
TRBV2 TRBD1 CASSFNRGWSEKLFF
TRBV27 - CASSLMDGPNYGYTF
TRBV20-1 - CSASEGVDNEQFF
TRBV6-5 - CASSYQQGLVGFF
TRBV27 - CASNRPGYQETQYF
TRBV11-2 - CASSLRPDYNEQFF
TRBV12-3/TRBV12-4 - CASSLQRVSPYNEQFF
TRBV3-1 - CASSLSGRGNTIYF
TRBV7-2 TRBD1 CASSRIQGGNSPLHF
TRBV3-1 TRBD1 CASSPRQGRHNEQFF
TRBV7-7 - CASSLRENYEQYF